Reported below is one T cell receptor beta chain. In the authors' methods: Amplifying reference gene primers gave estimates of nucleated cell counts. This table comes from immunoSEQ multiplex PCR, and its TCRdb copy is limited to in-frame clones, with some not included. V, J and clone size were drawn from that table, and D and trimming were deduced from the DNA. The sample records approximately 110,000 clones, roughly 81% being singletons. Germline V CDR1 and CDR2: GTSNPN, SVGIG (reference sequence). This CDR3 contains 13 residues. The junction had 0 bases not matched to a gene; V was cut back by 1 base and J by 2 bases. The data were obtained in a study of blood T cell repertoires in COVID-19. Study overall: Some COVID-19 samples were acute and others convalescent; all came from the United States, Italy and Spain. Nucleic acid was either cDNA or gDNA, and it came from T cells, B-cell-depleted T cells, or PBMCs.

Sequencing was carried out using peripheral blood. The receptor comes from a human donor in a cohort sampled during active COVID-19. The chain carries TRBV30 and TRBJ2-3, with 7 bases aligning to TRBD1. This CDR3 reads CAWSEGATDTQYF. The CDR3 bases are TGTGCCTGGAGTGAGGGGGCCACAGATACGCAGTATTTT.